The sequence of this T cell receptor beta chain was determined in a study of T-cell memory formation after mild COVID-19. At the level of the study: TCR clusters largely stayed donor specific.

CDR3 length equals 14 residues. The germline V gene encodes CDR1 SGHVS and CDR2 FNYEAQ. Trimming removed 3 bases at V and 6 bases at J, with 13 bases between. TCR alpha and TCR beta cDNA libraries with sample barcodes and UMIs came from 5'RACE using constant-segment primers. TCRdb re-analysed the 5' RACE reads in MiXCR, keeping a single row per CDR3 protein. This sample carries roughly 350,000 distinct CDR3 sequences, approximately 15% of them seen once, and the ten largest clones take about 20%. V and J are TRBV7-6 and TRBJ2-3; TRBD1 might be the D (5 bases). The receptor's source is a man between 18 and 29 years old who had mild COVID-19 (a few samples of this study predate the infection). Cell type and time point are not known. Sequences were obtained from PBMCs or a T cell subset sorted from them (not recorded which). In DNA, the CDR3 is TGTGCCAGCAGCTTTACTGGGGCCGCCGATACGCAGTATTTT. Amino acids: CASSFTGAADTQYF.